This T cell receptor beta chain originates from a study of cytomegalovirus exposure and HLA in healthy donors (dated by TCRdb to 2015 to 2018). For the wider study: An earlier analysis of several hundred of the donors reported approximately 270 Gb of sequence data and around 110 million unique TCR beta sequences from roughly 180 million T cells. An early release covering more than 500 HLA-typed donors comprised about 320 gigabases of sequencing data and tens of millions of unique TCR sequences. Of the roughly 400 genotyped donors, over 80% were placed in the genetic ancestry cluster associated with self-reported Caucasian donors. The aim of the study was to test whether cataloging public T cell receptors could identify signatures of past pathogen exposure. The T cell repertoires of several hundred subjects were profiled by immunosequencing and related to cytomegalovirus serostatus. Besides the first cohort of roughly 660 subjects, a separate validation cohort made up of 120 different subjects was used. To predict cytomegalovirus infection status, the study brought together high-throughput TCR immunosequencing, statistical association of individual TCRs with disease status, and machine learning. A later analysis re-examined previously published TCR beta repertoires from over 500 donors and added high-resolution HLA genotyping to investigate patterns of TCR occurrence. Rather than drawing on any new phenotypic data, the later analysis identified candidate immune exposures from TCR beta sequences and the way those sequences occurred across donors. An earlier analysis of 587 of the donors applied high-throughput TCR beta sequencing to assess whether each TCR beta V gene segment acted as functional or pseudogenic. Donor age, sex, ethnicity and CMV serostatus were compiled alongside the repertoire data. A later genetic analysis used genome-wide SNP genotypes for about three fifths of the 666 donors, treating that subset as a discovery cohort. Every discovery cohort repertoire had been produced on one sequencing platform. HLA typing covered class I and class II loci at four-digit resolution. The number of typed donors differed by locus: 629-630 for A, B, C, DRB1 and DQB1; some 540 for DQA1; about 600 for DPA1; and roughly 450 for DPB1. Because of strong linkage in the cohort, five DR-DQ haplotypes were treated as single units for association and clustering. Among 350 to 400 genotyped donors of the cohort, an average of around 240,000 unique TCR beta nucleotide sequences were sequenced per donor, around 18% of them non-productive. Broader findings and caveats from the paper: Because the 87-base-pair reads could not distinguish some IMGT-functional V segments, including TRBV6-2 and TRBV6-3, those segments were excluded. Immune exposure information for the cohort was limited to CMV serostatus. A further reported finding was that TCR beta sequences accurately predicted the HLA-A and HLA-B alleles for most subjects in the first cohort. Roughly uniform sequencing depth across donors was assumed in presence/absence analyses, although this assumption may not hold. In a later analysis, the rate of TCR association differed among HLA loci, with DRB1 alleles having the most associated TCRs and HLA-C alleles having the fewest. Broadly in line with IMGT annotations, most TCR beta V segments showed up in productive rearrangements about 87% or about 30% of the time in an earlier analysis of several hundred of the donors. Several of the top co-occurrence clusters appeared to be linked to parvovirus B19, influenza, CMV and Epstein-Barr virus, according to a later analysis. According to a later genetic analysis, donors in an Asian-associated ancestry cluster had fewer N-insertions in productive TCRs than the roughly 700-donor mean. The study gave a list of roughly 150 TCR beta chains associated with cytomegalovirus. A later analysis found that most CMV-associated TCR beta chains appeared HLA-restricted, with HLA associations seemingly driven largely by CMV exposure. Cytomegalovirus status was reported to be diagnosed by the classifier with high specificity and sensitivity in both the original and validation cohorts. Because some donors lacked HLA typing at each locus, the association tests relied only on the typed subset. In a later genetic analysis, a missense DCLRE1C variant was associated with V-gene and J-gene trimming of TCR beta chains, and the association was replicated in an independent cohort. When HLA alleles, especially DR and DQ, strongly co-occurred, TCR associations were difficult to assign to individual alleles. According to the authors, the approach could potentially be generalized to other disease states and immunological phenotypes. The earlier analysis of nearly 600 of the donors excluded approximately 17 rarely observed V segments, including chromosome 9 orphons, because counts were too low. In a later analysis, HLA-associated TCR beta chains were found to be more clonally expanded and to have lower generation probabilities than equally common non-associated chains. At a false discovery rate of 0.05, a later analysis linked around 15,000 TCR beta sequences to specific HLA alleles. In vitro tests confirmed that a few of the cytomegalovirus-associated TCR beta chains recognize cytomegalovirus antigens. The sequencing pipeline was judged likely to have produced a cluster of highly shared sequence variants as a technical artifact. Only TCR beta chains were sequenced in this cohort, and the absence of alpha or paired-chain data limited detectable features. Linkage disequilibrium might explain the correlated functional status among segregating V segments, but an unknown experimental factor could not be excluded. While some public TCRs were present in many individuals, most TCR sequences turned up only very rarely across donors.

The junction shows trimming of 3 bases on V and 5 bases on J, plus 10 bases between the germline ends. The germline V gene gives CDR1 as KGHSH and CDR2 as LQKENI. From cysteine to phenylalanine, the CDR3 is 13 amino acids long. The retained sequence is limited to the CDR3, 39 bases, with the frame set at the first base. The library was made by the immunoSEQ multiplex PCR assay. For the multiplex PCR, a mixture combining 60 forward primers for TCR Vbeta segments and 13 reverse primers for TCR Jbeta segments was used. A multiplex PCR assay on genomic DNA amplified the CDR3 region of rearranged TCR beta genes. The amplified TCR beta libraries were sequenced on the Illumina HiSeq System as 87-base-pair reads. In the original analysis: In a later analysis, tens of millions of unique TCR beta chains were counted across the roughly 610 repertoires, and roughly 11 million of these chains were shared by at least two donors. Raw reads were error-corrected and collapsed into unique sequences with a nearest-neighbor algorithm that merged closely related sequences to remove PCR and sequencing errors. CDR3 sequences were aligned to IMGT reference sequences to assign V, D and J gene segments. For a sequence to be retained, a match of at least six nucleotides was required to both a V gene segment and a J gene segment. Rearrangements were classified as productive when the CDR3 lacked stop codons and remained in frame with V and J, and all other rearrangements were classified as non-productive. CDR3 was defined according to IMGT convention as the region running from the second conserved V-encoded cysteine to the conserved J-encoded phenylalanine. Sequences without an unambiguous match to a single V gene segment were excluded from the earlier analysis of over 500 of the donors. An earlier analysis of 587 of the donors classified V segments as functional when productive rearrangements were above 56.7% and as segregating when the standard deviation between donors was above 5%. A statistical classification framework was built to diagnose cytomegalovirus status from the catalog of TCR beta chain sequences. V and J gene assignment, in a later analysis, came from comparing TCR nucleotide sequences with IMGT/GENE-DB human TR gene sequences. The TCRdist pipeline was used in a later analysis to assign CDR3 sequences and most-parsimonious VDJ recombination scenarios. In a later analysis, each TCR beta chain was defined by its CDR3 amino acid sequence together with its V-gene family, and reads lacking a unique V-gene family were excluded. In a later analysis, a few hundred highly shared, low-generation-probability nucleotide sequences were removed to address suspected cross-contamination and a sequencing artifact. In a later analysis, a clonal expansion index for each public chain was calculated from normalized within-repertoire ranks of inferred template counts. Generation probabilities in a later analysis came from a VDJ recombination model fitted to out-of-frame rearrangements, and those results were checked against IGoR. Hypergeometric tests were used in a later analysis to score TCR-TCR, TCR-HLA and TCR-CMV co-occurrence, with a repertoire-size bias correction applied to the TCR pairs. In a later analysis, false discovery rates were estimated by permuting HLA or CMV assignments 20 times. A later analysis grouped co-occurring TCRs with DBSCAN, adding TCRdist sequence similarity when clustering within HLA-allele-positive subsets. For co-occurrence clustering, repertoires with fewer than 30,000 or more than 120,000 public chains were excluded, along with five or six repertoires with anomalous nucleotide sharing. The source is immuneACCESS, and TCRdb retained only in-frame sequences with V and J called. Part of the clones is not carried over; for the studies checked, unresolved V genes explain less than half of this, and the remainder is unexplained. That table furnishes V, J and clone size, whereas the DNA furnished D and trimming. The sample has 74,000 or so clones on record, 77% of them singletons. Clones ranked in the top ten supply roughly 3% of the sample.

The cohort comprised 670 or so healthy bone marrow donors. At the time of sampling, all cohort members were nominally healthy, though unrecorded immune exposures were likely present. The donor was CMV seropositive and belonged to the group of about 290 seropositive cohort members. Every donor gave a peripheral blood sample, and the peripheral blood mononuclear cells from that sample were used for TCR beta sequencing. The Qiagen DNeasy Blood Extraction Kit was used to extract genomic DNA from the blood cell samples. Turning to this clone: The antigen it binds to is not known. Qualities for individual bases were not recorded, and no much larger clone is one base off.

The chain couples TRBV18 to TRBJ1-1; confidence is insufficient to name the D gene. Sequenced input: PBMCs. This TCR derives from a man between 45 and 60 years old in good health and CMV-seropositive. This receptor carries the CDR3 CASSPERRTEAFF. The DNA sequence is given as TGTGCCAGCTCACCGGAGAGGCGGACTGAAGCTTTCTTT.